The 9 T cell receptor beta chains presented below share a single source sample, sequenced in a study of T cell responses to AZD1222 COVID-19 vaccine. TCRdb's table, derived via immunoSEQ multiplex PCR, lists solely in-frame clones and lacks some. The table has 150,000 to 200,000 clones, approximately 92% seen once. The source was peripheral blood, collected on day 0 of AZD1222 vaccination. Receptor source: an adult in good health.

This clone was counted a single time. This chain connects TRBV6-5 to TRBJ2-2; TRBD1 matches at 7 bases. The germline V gene has CDR1 MNHEY and CDR2 SVGAGI. CDR3 length: 14 residues. With V trimmed by 4 bases and J by 7 bases, 6 bases remained unmatched. The CDR3 region has the DNA TGTGCCAGCAGTTTTGTGACAGGGAGCGGGGAGCTGTTTTTT. Translated: CASSFVTGSGELFF.

This chain joins TRBV10-3 and TRBJ1-1; possible D gene TRBD1, 6 bases. CDR3 size: 14 residues. Germline assignment: CDR1 ENHRY and CDR2 SYGVKD. The germline V and J ends were trimmed by 7 bases and 4 bases, with 16 bases remaining between them. DNA for the CDR3: TGTGCCATCACCTCGGACAGTTCGGTCACTGAAGCTTTCTTT. This encodes CAITSDSSVTEAFF.

V usage is TRBV5-6 and J usage is TRBJ1-1, with a weak D call TRBD1 (5 bases). V was trimmed by 2 bases and J by 6 bases, leaving 14 bases between them. The CDR3 sequence is 14 residues long. In germline, CDR1 is SGHDT, CDR2 YYEEEE. The CDR3 nucleotides read TGTGCCAGCAGCTTCAGGGTGGGAAAGGCTGAAGCTTTCTTT. Protein sequence: CASSFRVGKAEAFF.

V usage is TRBV19 and J usage is TRBJ1-2; maybe TRBD1 (6 bases). This CDR3 comprises 15 residues. With 1 base removed from V and 8 bases from J, the gap between germline ends came to 17 bases. Germline values: CDR1 LNHDA, CDR2 SQIVND (reference sequence). The CDR3 loop is CASSIAPSGAGGYTF. DNA for the CDR3: TGTGCCAGTAGTATAGCCCCTTCAGGGGCCGGGGGCTACACCTTC.

The rearrangement uses TRBV7-9 and TRBJ2-1; D gene unclear. The length of the CDR3 is 14 residues. Germline lookup yields CDR1 SEHNR and CDR2 FQNEAQ (reference sequence). V dropped 5 bases and J dropped 1 base, with 9 bases sitting between them. CDR3 sequence (DNA): TGTGCCAGCAGCACTATGATTTCCTACAATGAGCAGTTCTTC. It specifies CASSTMISYNEQFF.

This clone was detected only once. V and J are TRBV18 and TRBJ2-2, with 7 bases fitting TRBD2. With 4 bases clipped from V and 5 bases from J, the junction kept 7 bases outside the gene matches. Germline V lookup: CDR1 KGHSH, CDR2 LQKENI. The CDR3 totals 15 residues. CDR3 in amino acids: CASSLPGGSTGELFF. The CDR3 nucleotides are TGTGCCAGCTCACTCCCGGGGGGTTCGACCGGGGAGCTGTTTTTT.

The chain has TRBV7-9 and TRBJ1-2; no firm D call. From germline, CDR1 is SEHNR and CDR2 FQNEAQ (reference sequence). This CDR3 contains 14 residues. V lost 5 bases and J 5 bases, leaving 15 bases between the germline ends. CDR3: CASSQQTNGYGYTF. CDR3 DNA: TGTGCCAGCAGCCAACAGACCAACGGGTATGGCTACACCTTC. The full variable domain, rest sourced from reference TRBV7-9 and TRBJ1-2, is DTGVSQNPRHKITKRGQNVTFRCDPISEHNRLYWYRQTLGQGPEFLTYFQNEAQLEKSRLLSDRFSAERPKGSFSTLEIQRTEQGDSAMYLCASSQQTNGYGYTFGSGTRLTVV.

The chain uses TRBV11-3 and TRBJ2-3; tentatively, D is TRBD2 (6 bases). Germline loops: CDR1 SGHNT, CDR2 YENEEA. The V end lost 3 bases, the J end lost 14 bases, and 15 bases lay between the germline ends. The CDR3 has 12 residues. The CDR3 DNA sequence: TGTGCCAGCAGCTTGGACCCGGGACTCCCGTATTTT. This gives the protein CASSLDPGLPYF.

The V call is TRBV27, the J call TRBJ2-7, with D maybe TRBD2 (5 bases). With 2 bases removed from V and 2 bases from J, the gap between germline ends came to 10 bases. CDR3 length: 14 residues. From germline, CDR1 is MNHEY and CDR2 SMNVEV (reference sequence). The CDR3 nucleotides are TGTGCCAGCAGTTTAAAATTGAGGGCCTACGAGCAGTACTTC. It translates to CASSLKLRAYEQYF.